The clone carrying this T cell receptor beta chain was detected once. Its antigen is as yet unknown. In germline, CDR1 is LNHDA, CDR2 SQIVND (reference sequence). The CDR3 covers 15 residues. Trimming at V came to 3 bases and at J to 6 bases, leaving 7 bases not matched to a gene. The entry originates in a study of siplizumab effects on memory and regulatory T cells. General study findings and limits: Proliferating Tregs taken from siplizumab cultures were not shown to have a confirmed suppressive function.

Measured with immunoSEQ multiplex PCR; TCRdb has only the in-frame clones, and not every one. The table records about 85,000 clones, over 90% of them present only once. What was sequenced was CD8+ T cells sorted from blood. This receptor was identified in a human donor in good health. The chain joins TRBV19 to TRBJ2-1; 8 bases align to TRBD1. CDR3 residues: CASSIAGQGPNEQFF. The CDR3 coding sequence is TGTGCCAGTAGTATCGCCGGACAGGGTCCCAATGAGCAGTTCTTC.